These 10 T cell receptor beta chains originate from one sample sequenced in a study of blood T cells in healthy people across ages. Combining a sample-barcoded 5' primer with a J-beta primer mix, a second PCR ran for 7 to 11 cycles. TCRdb processed the 5' RACE reads anew with MiXCR; each CDR3 protein has one entry. The data hold 1.2 million to 1.5 million distinct CDR3 sequences, with 55% to 75% observed a single time. The sequencing sample was made of blood. These receptors were taken from a man between 18 and 29 years old in good health.

This sequence joins TRBV2 and TRBJ2-6; no reliable D call. The CDR3 runs 13 residues. V was trimmed by 7 bases and J by 4 bases, leaving 8 bases between them. Germline CDR1 and CDR2: SNHLY and FYNNEI. The CDR3 spells CASTDPGANVLTF. In DNA, the CDR3 is TGTGCCAGCACAGACCCGGGGGCCAACGTCCTGACTTTC.

V usage is TRBV4-1 and J usage is TRBJ1-1, with D possibly TRBD1 on 6 matching bases. This CDR3 has 15 residues. Germline V gene data show CDR1 as MGHRA and CDR2 as YSYEKL. The V gene lost 1 base and the J gene lost 3 bases, with 12 bases spanning the gap. The CDR3 nucleotides are TGCGCCAGCAGCCAAGTGGGGGCTGAGGACACTGAAGCTTTCTTT. Protein product: CASSQVGAEDTEAFF.

The gene calls are TRBV20-1 and TRBJ2-7; D uncertain. V dropped 5 bases and J dropped 0 bases, with 11 bases sitting between them. Germline V lookup: CDR1 DFQATT, CDR2 SNEGSKA (reference sequence). CDR3 size: 13 residues. The CDR3, as DNA: TGCAGTGCTTCCCCGGTGGGCTCCTACGAGCAGTACTTC. Its translation: CSASPVGSYEQYF.

The chain combines TRBV29-1 with TRBJ2-4, with D perhaps TRBD2 (6 bases). With 2 bases removed from V and 6 bases from J, the gap between germline ends came to 8 bases. This CDR3 region has 12 residues. Germline CDR1 reads SQVTM; CDR2 reads ANQGSEA. CDR3: CSVEWRGNIQYF. CDR3 DNA: TGCAGCGTTGAATGGCGGGGAAACATTCAGTACTTC.

This clonotype was seen just once. The J gene is TRBJ1-2, the V gene TRBV6-6, with TRBD1 matching 11 bases. Germline CDR1 MNHNY, CDR2 SVGAGI (reference sequence). The V gene end was trimmed by 6 bases and the J gene end by 5 bases; junction bases not matched to a gene: 5. CDR3 size: 14 residues. The DNA for the CDR3 is TGTGCCAGCAGACCGGGACAGGGGGTATATGGCTACACCTTC. Protein sequence: CASRPGQGVYGYTF.

This clonotype came up a few times. V usage is TRBV29-1 and J usage is TRBJ2-1; the D gene could be TRBD1 or TRBD2 (5 bases each). CDR3 size: 15 residues. Per the germline V gene, CDR1 is SQVTM and CDR2 is ANQGSEA. Between the trimmed V and J ends, which lost 0 bases and 7 bases, there was a span of 16 bases. In DNA form, the CDR3 reads TGCAGCGTTGAAGATCAGGTTCAGGGACCTAATGAGCAGTTCTTC. It encodes CSVEDQVQGPNEQFF.

V and J are TRBV29-1 and TRBJ1-5; 11 nucleotides match TRBD1. The CDR3 has 16 amino acids. Germline V CDR1 and CDR2: SQVTM, ANQGSEA. Unmatched junction bases numbered 6, after V lost 4 bases and J lost 1 base. As DNA, the CDR3 is TGCAGCGTTGGGGGGACAGGGGGGGGAAGCAATCAGCCCCAGCATTTT. Encoded protein: CSVGGTGGGSNQPQHF.

This clonotype was counted a few times. V gene TRBV10-3 combines with J gene TRBJ2-5; weak D call: TRBD1 (5 bases). V lost 7 bases and J 4 bases, leaving 16 bases between the germline ends. Germline loops: CDR1 ENHRY, CDR2 SYGVKD. There are 14 residues in the CDR3. The CDR3 DNA follows: TGTGCCATCAAACCTGACAGCGATGGAGAGACCCAGTACTTC. Its translation: CAIKPDSDGETQYF.

This clonotype occurred a few times. The chain has TRBV24-1 and TRBJ2-3; a weak D match, TRBD2 (5 bases). Trimming pared 10 bases from V and 3 bases from J, leaving 19 bases between. The CDR3 spans 15 residues. The germline CDR1 and CDR2 sequences are KGHDR and SFDVKD. The CDR3 sequence is CATGTGKDGTDTQYF. The CDR3 nucleotides read TGTGCCACGGGAACCGGGAAGGATGGGACAGATACGCAGTATTTT.

This clonotype was counted only a few times. The gene calls are TRBV4-3 and TRBJ2-1; 7 nucleotides line up with TRBD1. CDR3 length: 13 amino acids. Per the germline V gene, CDR1 is LGHNA and CDR2 is YSLEER. Trimming at V came to 2 bases and at J to 10 bases, leaving 5 bases not matched to a gene. The CDR3 DNA sequence: TGCGCCAGCAGCCAAATCAGGGGGTCGGAGCAGTTCTTC. This gives the protein CASSQIRGSEQFF.